This TCR beta chain was found in a study of cytomegalovirus exposure and HLA in healthy donors. Researchers ran the PCR with 60 Vbeta and 13 Jbeta primers. The table came from immunoSEQ multiplex PCR; TCRdb's copy has only in-frame clones and leaves some out. The table lists about 74,000 clones. V lost 5 bases and J lost 0; bases outside the gene matches: 5. Germline V gene sequence: CDR1 SEHNR, CDR2 FQNEAQ (reference sequence). The length of the CDR3 is 17 residues. This receptor was identified in a female donor in good health and CMV-seropositive. The chain recombines TRBV7-9 with TRBJ2-1; TRBD2 matches 12 bases. What was sequenced was PBMCs. For the CDR3, the DNA is TGTGCCAGCAGCGACCCGACTAGCGGGAGCTCCTACAATGAGCAGTTCTTC. This translates into CASSDPTSGSSYNEQFF.